Following are 7 T cell receptor beta chains from one sample sequenced in a study of blood T cell repertoires in COVID-19. Using immunoSEQ multiplex PCR, the repertoire was profiled, and TCRdb retains in-frame clones only, with some absent. The sample contains 60,000 to 65,000 clones, roughly three quarters of which appear only once. Sequencing was performed on peripheral blood. The receptors were gathered from an elderly woman with active or convalescent COVID-19.

The chain couples TRBV2 to TRBJ1-3; weak D call: TRBD1 (5 bases). The CDR3 totals 15 residues. Between the trimmed V and J ends, which lost 7 bases and 0 bases, there was a span of 13 bases. Germline loops: CDR1 SNHLY, CDR2 FYNNEI. The chain's CDR3 is CASNQGLLSGNTIYF. As DNA, the CDR3 is TGTGCCAGCAACCAGGGTTTACTCTCTGGAAACACCATATATTTT.

This chain connects TRBV25-1 to TRBJ1-4; 7 bases agree with TRBD1. The CDR3 extends over 14 amino acids. J lost 8 bases, V lost 5 bases, and 8 bases had no gene match. Germline values: CDR1 MGHDK, CDR2 SYGVNS. DNA of the CDR3: TGTGCCAGCAGTACGACAGGGCGCGGAGAAAAACTGTTTTTT. Translating gives CASSTTGRGEKLFF.

The chain uses TRBV6-2 or TRBV6-3 and TRBJ1-2, with unresolved D. Germline V gene sequence: CDR1 MNHEY, CDR2 SVGEGT. The CDR3 runs 15 residues. With 5 bases removed from V and 1 base from J, the gap between germline ends came to 14 bases. CDR3 loop: CASSPPPRNNYGYTF. As DNA, the CDR3 is TGTGCCAGCAGTCCACCCCCCAGGAATAACTATGGCTACACCTTC.

V is TRBV10-1 and J is TRBJ1-1, with a possible D match to TRBD1 (6 bases). V was pared by 6 bases and J by 1 base, with 9 bases between. Germline CDR1 and CDR2: WNHNN and SYGVQD (reference sequence). The CDR3 has 13 amino acids. This CDR3 is CASRQGSNTEAFF. The CDR3 nucleotides read TGCGCCAGCAGACAGGGATCGAACACTGAAGCTTTCTTT.

The chain is built from TRBV19 and TRBJ1-2; TRBD1 matches 11 bases. Per germline, CDR1 LNHDA and CDR2 SQIVND (reference sequence). The CDR3 runs 14 residues. Trimming removed 7 bases from V and 6 bases from J; junction bases left unmatched: 7. The CDR3 sequence: CASTQDRGLDGYTF. For the CDR3, the DNA is TGTGCCAGTACCCAGGACAGGGGGCTAGATGGCTACACCTTC.

The chain carries TRBV24-1 and TRBJ2-2; 10 bases are a match to TRBD1. The CDR3 has 13 residues. After removal of 9 bases from V and 7 bases from J, the junction contained 4 bases not matched to a gene. CDR1 is KGHDR and CDR2 is SFDVKD in the germline V gene. The CDR3 nucleotides read TGTGCCACCGCGACAGGGGGCTTCGGGGAGCTGTTTTTT. Translated, it gives CATATGGFGELFF.

The CDR3 coding sequence is TGTGCCAGCAGCTTAGCCTCGGGGCCCCAGCATTTT. Translated: CASSLASGPQHF. This chain connects TRBV7-9 to TRBJ1-5; no definite D call. The CDR3 sequence is 12 residues long. V was pared by 0 bases and J by 9 bases, with 6 bases between. Per the germline V gene, CDR1 is SEHNR and CDR2 is FQNEAQ (reference sequence).